The rows below give T cell receptor beta chains drawn from one sample of a study of CD8 T cells in ankylosing spondylitis. Via MiXCR, TCRdb re-called the 5' RACE reads, giving one row per CDR3 protein. The sample holds more than 110,000 distinct CDR3 sequences, 8% to 9% seen once. Sample: synovial fluid, either unsorted or a sorted T cell fraction (not recorded which). The receptors derive from a male donor with ankylosing spondylitis. The CDR3 runs from the conserved cysteine through the conserved F or W. The D gene is left open where the match is weak. A clone size is listed for some rows: how often the clone was seen (once, few, many), or a class if it is expanded.

J gene: TRBJ1-2
clone size: NA
V gene: TRBV4-3
D gene: NA
CDR3 protein: CASSFHPRAFNYGYTF
CDR3 DNA: TGCGCCAGCAGCTTTCACCCCCGGGCATTCAACTATGGCTACACCTTC

J gene: TRBJ1-4
clone size: NA
V gene: TRBV14
D gene: TRBD1
CDR3 protein: CASSRWDRAGEKLFF
CDR3 DNA: TGTGCCAGCAGCCGTTGGGACAGGGCGGGCGAAAAACTGTTTTTT

J gene: TRBJ2-6
clone size: NA
V gene: TRBV5-6
D gene: TRBD1
CDR3 protein: CASSSRLWTGVVSGANVLTF
CDR3 DNA: TGTGCCAGCAGCTCCAGATTGTGGACAGGGGTGGTCTCTGGGGCCAACGTCCTGACTTTC

J gene: TRBJ2-7
clone size: few
V gene: TRBV3-1
D gene: NA
CDR3 protein: CASSRSVNSYEQYF
CDR3 DNA: TGTGCCAGCAGCCGGTCCGTCAACTCCTACGAGCAGTACTTC

J gene: TRBJ1-6
clone size: many
V gene: TRBV20-1
D gene: TRBD1
CDR3 protein: CSARVADRVNSPLHF
CDR3 DNA: TGCAGTGCTAGAGTCGCAGACAGGGTCAATTCACCCCTCCACTTT

J gene: TRBJ1-2
clone size: many
V gene: TRBV20-1
D gene: NA
CDR3 protein: CSAVGAIWYGYTF
CDR3 DNA: TGCAGTGCGGTAGGGGCCATTTGGTATGGCTACACCTTC

J gene: TRBJ2-7
clone size: few
V gene: TRBV10-3
D gene: NA
CDR3 protein: CAIGGGGYYEQYF
CDR3 DNA: TGTGCCATCGGGGGAGGGGGGTACTACGAGCAGTACTTC

J gene: TRBJ1-5
clone size: many
V gene: TRBV29-1
D gene: TRBD1
CDR3 protein: CSVGETGPNQPQHF
CDR3 DNA: TGCAGCGTTGGAGAGACAGGGCCCAATCAGCCCCAGCATTTT

J gene: TRBJ1-4
clone size: few
V gene: TRBV6-1
D gene: NA
CDR3 protein: CASSDGGGTNEKLFF
CDR3 DNA: TGTGCCAGCAGTGACGGGGGTGGCACTAATGAAAAACTGTTTTTT

J gene: TRBJ2-5
clone size: NA
V gene: TRBV20-1
D gene: TRBD2
CDR3 protein: CSARDRLAGVSKTQYF
CDR3 DNA: TGCAGTGCTAGAGATAGGCTAGCGGGAGTCTCAAAGACCCAGTACTTC

J gene: TRBJ2-1
clone size: many
V gene: TRBV18
D gene: TRBD2
CDR3 protein: CASSPLGSGYNEQFF
CDR3 DNA: TGTGCCAGCTCACCACTGGGTAGCGGGTACAATGAGCAGTTCTTC

J gene: TRBJ1-4
clone size: many
V gene: TRBV28
D gene: NA
CDR3 protein: CASSLPGGTNEKLFF
CDR3 DNA: TGTGCCAGCAGTTTACCGGGGGGGACTAATGAAAAACTGTTTTTT

J gene: TRBJ2-7
clone size: many
V gene: TRBV24-1
D gene: TRBD1
CDR3 protein: CATSAATGGEQYF
CDR3 DNA: TGTGCCACCAGTGCCGCGACAGGGGGCGAGCAGTACTTC

J gene: TRBJ2-1
clone size: many
V gene: TRBV12-3/TRBV12-4
D gene: TRBD2
CDR3 protein: CASSKPGGVGYNEQFF
CDR3 DNA: TGTGCCAGCAGTAAACCGGGGGGAGTGGGTTACAATGAGCAGTTCTTC

J gene: TRBJ2-5
clone size: many
V gene: TRBV4-1
D gene: TRBD1
CDR3 protein: CASSPQGVGETQYF
CDR3 DNA: TGCGCCAGCAGCCCGCAGGGGGTAGGAGAGACCCAGTACTTC

J gene: TRBJ2-5
clone size: few
V gene: TRBV7-2
D gene: TRBD1
CDR3 protein: CASSPGQTGETQYF
CDR3 DNA: TGTGCCAGCAGCCCGGGACAGACAGGGGAGACCCAGTACTTC

J gene: TRBJ2-7
clone size: many
V gene: TRBV20-1
D gene: NA
CDR3 protein: CSARLHYEQYF
CDR3 DNA: TGCAGTGCTAGACTCCACTACGAGCAGTACTTC

J gene: TRBJ1-2
clone size: NA
V gene: TRBV20-1
D gene: NA
CDR3 protein: CSASPLAGRGGYTF
CDR3 DNA: TGCAGTGCTAGTCCCCTCGCAGGGCGGGGGGGCTACACCTTC

J gene: TRBJ2-1
clone size: NA
V gene: TRBV27
D gene: TRBD2
CDR3 protein: CASSSILGGLAGWEQFF
CDR3 DNA: TGTGCCAGCAGTTCCATCCTAGGGGGACTAGCGGGATGGGAGCAGTTCTTC

J gene: TRBJ1-5
clone size: many
V gene: TRBV18
D gene: NA
CDR3 protein: CASSIREGPQHF
CDR3 DNA: TGTGCCAGCTCAATCAGGGAAGGGCCCCAGCATTTT

J gene: TRBJ1-2
clone size: many
V gene: TRBV9
D gene: TRBD1
CDR3 protein: CASSEGQAYGYTF
CDR3 DNA: TGTGCCAGCAGCGAAGGACAGGCCTATGGCTACACCTTC

J gene: TRBJ2-1
clone size: NA
V gene: TRBV6-1
D gene: NA
CDR3 protein: CASRLRGSSSYNEQFF
CDR3 DNA: TGTGCCAGCAGGCTAAGGGGCTCCAGCTCCTACAATGAGCAGTTCTTC

J gene: TRBJ2-5
clone size: few
V gene: TRBV7-9
D gene: NA
CDR3 protein: CASSLAGDQETQYF
CDR3 DNA: TGTGCCAGCAGCTTAGCCGGGGACCAAGAGACCCAGTACTTC

J gene: TRBJ1-5
clone size: medium-sized
V gene: TRBV6-2/TRBV6-3
D gene: NA
CDR3 protein: CASSSFGRNQPQHF
CDR3 DNA: TGTGCCAGCTCTTCGTTCGGGAGAAATCAGCCCCAGCATTTT

J gene: TRBJ2-3
clone size: NA
V gene: TRBV7-8
D gene: TRBD2
CDR3 protein: CASRDPWASGGTDTQYF
CDR3 DNA: TGTGCCAGCCGGGACCCCTGGGCTAGCGGGGGGACAGATACGCAGTATTTT

J gene: TRBJ1-2
clone size: many
V gene: TRBV20-1
D gene: TRBD1
CDR3 protein: CSATRDRSYDGYTF
CDR3 DNA: TGCAGTGCCACCCGGGACAGGTCCTATGATGGCTACACCTTC

J gene: TRBJ2-7
clone size: many
V gene: TRBV7-2
D gene: TRBD2
CDR3 protein: CASSYGLAGFSYEQYF
CDR3 DNA: TGTGCCAGCAGCTACGGACTAGCGGGTTTTTCCTACGAGCAGTACTTC

J gene: TRBJ2-1
clone size: NA
V gene: TRBV9
D gene: NA
CDR3 protein: CASSVYSLDEQFF
CDR3 DNA: TGTGCCAGCAGCGTATATAGCCTTGATGAGCAGTTCTTC

J gene: TRBJ2-3
clone size: many
V gene: TRBV5-1
D gene: NA
CDR3 protein: CASSLRPPDTQYF
CDR3 DNA: TGCGCCAGCAGCTTGCGACCGCCGGATACGCAGTATTTT

J gene: TRBJ1-2
clone size: many
V gene: TRBV7-9
D gene: NA
CDR3 protein: CASSSVRRGGYTF
CDR3 DNA: TGTGCCAGCAGCTCAGTCCGGCGGGGGGGCTACACCTTC

J gene: TRBJ2-1
clone size: few
V gene: TRBV6-1
D gene: NA
CDR3 protein: CASRRQASYNEQFF
CDR3 DNA: TGTGCCAGCAGACGACAGGCCTCCTACAATGAGCAGTTCTTC

J gene: TRBJ1-3
clone size: NA
V gene: TRBV4-3
D gene: NA
CDR3 protein: CASSRNEGFGNTIYF
CDR3 DNA: TGCGCCAGCAGCCGAAACGAGGGATTCGGAAACACCATATATTTT

J gene: TRBJ1-2
clone size: few
V gene: TRBV5-6
D gene: NA
CDR3 protein: CASSQGPGYTF
CDR3 DNA: TGTGCCAGCAGCCAGGGGCCTGGCTACACCTTC

J gene: TRBJ2-3
clone size: many
V gene: TRBV5-1
D gene: TRBD1
CDR3 protein: CASCRGQGTDTQYF
CDR3 DNA: TGCGCCAGCTGTCGGGGACAGGGGACAGATACGCAGTATTTT

J gene: TRBJ2-7
clone size: many
V gene: TRBV15
D gene: NA
CDR3 protein: CATSREASGSYEQYF
CDR3 DNA: TGTGCCACCAGCAGAGAAGCGTCGGGCTCCTACGAGCAGTACTTC

J gene: TRBJ2-2
clone size: few
V gene: TRBV2
D gene: NA
CDR3 protein: CASTRTVNTGELFF
CDR3 DNA: TGTGCCAGTACCAGGACGGTGAACACCGGGGAGCTGTTTTTT

J gene: TRBJ2-1
clone size: NA
V gene: TRBV27
D gene: NA
CDR3 protein: CASSLNSFSSYNEQFF
CDR3 DNA: TGTGCCAGCAGTTTAAACAGCTTCAGCTCCTACAATGAGCAGTTCTTC

J gene: TRBJ2-3
clone size: many
V gene: TRBV10-3
D gene: NA
CDR3 protein: CAISVSSTDTQYF
CDR3 DNA: TGTGCCATCAGTGTTTCGAGCACAGATACGCAGTATTTT

J gene: TRBJ2-5
clone size: NA
V gene: TRBV20-1
D gene: NA
CDR3 protein: CSARDRRAGETQYF
CDR3 DNA: TGCAGTGCTAGAGATCGGCGAGCCGGGGAGACCCAGTACTTC

J gene: TRBJ1-5
clone size: many
V gene: TRBV2
D gene: NA
CDR3 protein: CASKEGRGVQPQHF
CDR3 DNA: TGTGCCAGCAAAGAGGGTAGGGGAGTTCAGCCCCAGCATTTT

J gene: TRBJ2-1
clone size: few
V gene: TRBV30
D gene: TRBD2
CDR3 protein: CAWSGRGGGEQFF
CDR3 DNA: TGTGCCTGGAGTGGACGGGGGGGCGGTGAGCAGTTCTTC

J gene: TRBJ2-6
clone size: few
V gene: TRBV6-5
D gene: NA
CDR3 protein: CASSSLGSGANVLTF
CDR3 DNA: TGTGCCAGCAGTTCCCTGGGCTCTGGGGCCAACGTCCTGACTTTC

J gene: TRBJ2-7
clone size: few
V gene: TRBV7-3
D gene: TRBD2
CDR3 protein: CTSSLKGGTSYEQYF
CDR3 DNA: TGTACCAGCAGCTTAAAGGGAGGGACCTCCTACGAGCAGTACTTC

J gene: TRBJ2-7
clone size: NA
V gene: TRBV20-1
D gene: TRBD2
CDR3 protein: CSAMGEGSTYEQYF
CDR3 DNA: TGCAGTGCGATGGGGGAGGGATCAACCTACGAGCAGTACTTC

J gene: TRBJ1-2
clone size: many
V gene: TRBV6-2/TRBV6-3
D gene: NA
CDR3 protein: CASSYGAHGYTF
CDR3 DNA: TGTGCCAGCAGTTACGGGGCCCATGGCTACACCTTC

J gene: TRBJ1-4
clone size: NA
V gene: TRBV28
D gene: NA
CDR3 protein: CASSSGTKLFF
CDR3 DNA: TGTGCCAGCAGCTCCGGGACCAAACTGTTTTTT

J gene: TRBJ1-5
clone size: NA
V gene: TRBV7-2
D gene: NA
CDR3 protein: CASSLARGQKPQHF
CDR3 DNA: TGTGCCAGCAGCTTAGCCCGTGGACAGAAGCCCCAGCATTTT

J gene: TRBJ1-2
clone size: NA
V gene: TRBV5-4
D gene: NA
CDR3 protein: CASSEPLGKGNYGYTF
CDR3 DNA: TGTGCCAGCAGCGAACCCCTAGGGAAAGGGAACTATGGCTACACCTTC

J gene: TRBJ2-6
clone size: many
V gene: TRBV27
D gene: NA
CDR3 protein: CASSRRSGANVLTF
CDR3 DNA: TGTGCCAGCAGCAGGAGATCTGGGGCCAACGTCCTGACTTTC

J gene: TRBJ2-1
clone size: many
V gene: TRBV12-3/TRBV12-4
D gene: NA
CDR3 protein: CASSYGGPTYNEQFF
CDR3 DNA: TGTGCCAGCAGCTACGGGGGACCCACCTACAATGAGCAGTTCTTC

J gene: TRBJ2-3
clone size: few
V gene: TRBV7-2
D gene: NA
CDR3 protein: CASSLPRTTDTQYF
CDR3 DNA: TGTGCCAGCAGCTTGCCCCGGACCACAGATACGCAGTATTTT

J gene: TRBJ2-3
clone size: few
V gene: TRBV5-1
D gene: TRBD1
CDR3 protein: CASRGGGTGSADTQYF
CDR3 DNA: TGCGCCAGCAGGGGGGGCGGGACAGGGTCTGCAGATACGCAGTATTTT

J gene: TRBJ2-3
clone size: NA
V gene: TRBV27
D gene: NA
CDR3 protein: CASSFSGDTQYF
CDR3 DNA: TGTGCCAGCAGTTTCTCAGGAGATACGCAGTATTTT